This T cell receptor beta chain was recorded in a study of CD8 T cells in Susac syndrome. The multiple sclerosis control group comprised treatment-naive patients with stable or active relapsing-remitting disease. TEMRA cells were FACS-enriched, unlike CD8+ and CD4+ T cells, which were negatively isolated. From germline, CDR1 is SQVTM and CDR2 ANQGSEA. V lost 4 bases to trimming and J lost 5 bases; unmatched junction nucleotides: 10. The CDR3 is 14 residues long. A note on this clonotype: Antigen specificity is unknown.

RNA, at roughly 0.45 to 1 ug, was reverse transcribed with random hexamers. Amplification of TCR beta CDR3 used immunoSEQ multiplex PCR across 54 Vbeta and 13 Jbeta. Each CDR3 protein is one row after TCRdb ran MiXCR on the immunoSEQ multiplex PCR reads. The sample records under 350,000 distinct CDR3 sequences, about 92% being singletons. Study results and caveats: The TCR sequencing and HLA analysis in the study involved a relatively small number of individuals, as the study acknowledged.

The origin of this receptor is a human donor with multiple sclerosis. V and J are TRBV29-1 and TRBJ1-2; 7 positions agree with TRBD1. Sequencing was performed on CD4+ T cells from PBMCs. CDR3 in DNA: TGCAGCGTTGCCGACAGGGCCCTGGGATATGGCTACACCTTC. Translating gives CSVADRALGYGYTF.